This T cell receptor beta chain is from a study of blood T cell repertoires in COVID-19. The table came from immunoSEQ multiplex PCR; TCRdb's copy has only in-frame clones and leaves some out. The sample yields 95,000 to 120,000 clones, 80% to 90% seen once. V lost 4 bases, J lost 3 bases, and 9 bases stayed unmatched. The CDR3 contains 18 residues. Looked up from germline, CDR1 is SEHNR and CDR2 is FQNEAQ (reference sequence). The sequenced sample was peripheral blood. The TCR was taken from a woman between 45 and 60 years old with acute or convalescent COVID-19. This chain joins TRBV7-9 and TRBJ2-1; 13 nucleotides match TRBD2. CDR3 residues: CASSSGLAGVVNYNEQFF. CDR3 DNA sequence: TGTGCCAGCAGCTCAGGACTAGCGGGAGTGGTTAACTACAATGAGCAGTTCTTC.